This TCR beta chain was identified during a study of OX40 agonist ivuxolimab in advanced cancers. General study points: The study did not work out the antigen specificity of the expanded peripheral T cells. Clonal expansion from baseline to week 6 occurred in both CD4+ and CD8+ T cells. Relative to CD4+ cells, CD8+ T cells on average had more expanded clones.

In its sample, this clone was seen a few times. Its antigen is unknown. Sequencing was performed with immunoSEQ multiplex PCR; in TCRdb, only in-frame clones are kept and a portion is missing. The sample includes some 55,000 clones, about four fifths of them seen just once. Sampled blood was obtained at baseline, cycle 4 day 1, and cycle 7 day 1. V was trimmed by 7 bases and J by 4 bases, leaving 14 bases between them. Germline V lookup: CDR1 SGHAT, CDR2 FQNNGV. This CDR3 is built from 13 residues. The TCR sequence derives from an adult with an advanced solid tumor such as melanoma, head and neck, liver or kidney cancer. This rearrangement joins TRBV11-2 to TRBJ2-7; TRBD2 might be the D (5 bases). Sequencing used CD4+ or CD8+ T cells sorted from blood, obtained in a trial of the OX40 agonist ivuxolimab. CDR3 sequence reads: CASKDSGSYEQYF. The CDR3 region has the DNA TGTGCCAGCAAGGACTCCGGCTCTTACGAGCAGTACTTC.